The T cell receptor beta chain described here comes from a study of blood T cell repertoires in COVID-19. Across the whole study: Acute-phase and convalescent COVID-19 samples originated in the United States, Italy and Spain. The analysed material was cDNA or gDNA that came from T cells, B-cell-depleted T cells, or PBMCs.

The CDR3 totals 11 residues. The germline V gene encodes CDR1 SQVTM and CDR2 ANQGSEA. V lost 6 bases and J lost 0, with 3 bases in between. Per the study methods: Quantification of nucleated cells was approximated via reference gene primer amplification. Sequencing was performed with immunoSEQ multiplex PCR; in TCRdb, only in-frame clones are kept and a portion is missing. That table furnishes V, J and clone size, whereas the DNA furnished D and trimming. The table shows a few hundred thousand clones, with roughly 86% occurring only once. This clone was picked up one time. The sequencing sample was made of peripheral blood. This receptor was obtained from a woman in her 70s with active or convalescent COVID-19. The genes are TRBV29-1 and TRBJ1-3; D gene ambiguous. This chain's CDR3 is CSVRSGNTIYF. The CDR3 DNA reads as TGCAGCGTCCGCTCTGGAAACACCATATATTTT. The variable domain in full, with the rest retrieved from reference TRBV29-1 and TRBJ1-3, is SAVISQKPSRDICQRGTSLTIQCQVDSQVTMMFWYRQQPGQSLTLIATANQGSEATYESGFVIDKFPISRPNLTFSTLTVSNMSPEDSSIYLCSVRSGNTIYFGEGSWLTVV.